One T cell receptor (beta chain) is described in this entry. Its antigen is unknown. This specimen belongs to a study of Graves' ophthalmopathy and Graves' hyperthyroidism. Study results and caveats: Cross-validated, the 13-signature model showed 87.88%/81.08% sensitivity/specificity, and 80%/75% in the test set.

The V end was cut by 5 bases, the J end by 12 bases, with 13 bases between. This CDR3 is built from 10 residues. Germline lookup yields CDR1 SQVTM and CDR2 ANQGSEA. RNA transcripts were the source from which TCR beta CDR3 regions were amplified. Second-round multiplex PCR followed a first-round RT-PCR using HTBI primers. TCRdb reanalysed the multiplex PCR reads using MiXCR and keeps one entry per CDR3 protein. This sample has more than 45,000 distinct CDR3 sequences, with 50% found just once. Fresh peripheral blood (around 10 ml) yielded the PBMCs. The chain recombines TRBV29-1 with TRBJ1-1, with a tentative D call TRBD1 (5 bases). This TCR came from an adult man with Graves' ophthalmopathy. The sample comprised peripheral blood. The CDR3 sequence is CSVLRDGTFF. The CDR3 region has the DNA TGCAGCGTTCTCCGGGACGGAACTTTCTTT.